The 19 T cell receptor beta chains below come from one sample, sequenced in a study of shared clonotypes between healthy human individuals. Data came from immunoSEQ multiplex PCR; TCRdb stores just in-frame clones and leaves some out. The table records a few million clones, 93% of them present only once. It was CD45RO-negative cells, positively selected for CCR7, that made up naive CD8 cells, with terminally differentiated effector memory CD45RA+ cells excluded. Source material: naive CD8+ T cells from PBMCs. These receptors originate from a man aged 18 to 35 in good health. Some clones in this sample may be carry-over from other donors' samples.

The rearrangement links TRBV28 to TRBJ1-1; D might be TRBD1 (5 bases). Trimming pared 3 bases from V and 0 bases from J, leaving 17 bases between. The CDR3 spans 17 residues. The germline gives CDR1 MDHEN, CDR2 SYDVKM. Written as DNA, the CDR3 is TGTGCCAGCAGTTTTGGACGGAGGGGATTTATGAACACTGAAGCTTTCTTT. It codes for CASSFGRRGFMNTEAFF.

The CDR3 nucleotides are TGTGCCAGCAGCTTAAGGTCAGGGATTATGAACACTGAAGCTTTCTTT. Amino acids: CASSLRSGIMNTEAFF. The chain carries TRBV13 and TRBJ1-1; D perhaps matches TRBD1 (5 bases). In germline, CDR1 is PRHDT, CDR2 FYEKMQ (reference sequence). The CDR3 runs to 16 residues. V shed 2 bases and J shed 0 bases, with 13 bases lying between them.

This clone was picked up one time. V usage is TRBV5-4 and J usage is TRBJ1-1; D remains unclear. This CDR3 comprises 15 residues. CDR1 SGHNT and CDR2 YYREEE come from the germline V gene (reference sequence). Trimming removed 4 bases at V and 1 base at J, with 14 bases between. CDR3 in amino acids: CASSPPRQPNTEAFF. The CDR3 DNA sequence: TGTGCCAGCAGCCCACCCCGGCAGCCGAACACTGAAGCTTTCTTT.

The genes are TRBV27 and TRBJ2-1; a possible D gene is TRBD2 (5 bases). Deletions cut 2 bases from V and 4 bases from J, with 15 bases between. Germline lookup yields CDR1 MNHEY and CDR2 SMNVEV (reference sequence). This CDR3 contains 16 residues. The CDR3 sequence is CASSLNSASIYNEQFF. In DNA form, the CDR3 reads TGTGCCAGCAGTTTAAATAGCGCTTCCATATACAATGAGCAGTTCTTC.

Comment on this clone: Other DNA sequences in this specimen translate into the identical CDR3. V gene TRBV19 combines with J gene TRBJ1-2; TRBD1 aligns across 9 bases. The trim removed 3 bases at V and 5 bases at J, leaving 1 base unmatched. The CDR3 sequence is 13 residues long. CDR1 is LNHDA and CDR2 is SQIVND in the germline V gene (reference sequence). The CDR3, as DNA: TGTGCCAGTAGTATCGGGACAGGGTATGGCTACACCTTC. Its protein product is CASSIGTGYGYTF.

This chain links TRBV10-1 with TRBJ2-1; D uncertain. CDR1 is WNHNN and CDR2 is SYGVQD in the germline V gene (reference sequence). This CDR3 is 18 amino acids long. V was clipped by 0 bases and J by 7 bases, with 22 bases between them. The chain's CDR3 is CASSESIIGYGGGNEQFF. The CDR3 region has the DNA TGCGCCAGCAGTGAGTCGATAATCGGGTACGGCGGTGGGAATGAGCAGTTCTTC.

V usage is TRBV7-8 and J usage is TRBJ2-7; D possibly uses TRBD1 or TRBD2 (5 bases each). In germline, CDR1 is SGHVS, CDR2 FQNEAQ. The V end lost 4 bases, the J end lost 6 bases, and 16 bases lay between the germline ends. This CDR3 spans 14 amino acids. The CDR3 nucleotides are TGTGCCAGCAGCTCCCGGGACCGCGCCGGCGAGCAGTACTTC. Residues: CASSSRDRAGEQYF.

The J gene is TRBJ1-3, the V gene TRBV28, with 11 bases identical to TRBD1. V lost 4 bases to trimming and J lost 8 bases; unmatched junction nucleotides: 10. Germline assignment: CDR1 MDHEN and CDR2 SYDVKM. This CDR3 has 16 residues. CDR3 loop: CASSWGQGEAADTIYF. DNA of the CDR3: TGTGCCAGCAGTTGGGGACAGGGGGAAGCCGCGGACACCATATATTTT.

The chain employs TRBV30 and TRBJ2-7; TRBD1 might be the D (6 bases). The V end was cut by 2 bases, the J end by 6 bases, with 14 bases between. Per the germline V gene, CDR1 is GTSNPN and CDR2 is SVGIG (reference sequence). The CDR3 is 13 residues long. CDR3 nucleotide sequence: TGTGCCTGGAGTTTTGTCAGGGGTGGCGAGCAGTACTTC. Its protein product is CAWSFVRGGEQYF.

Written as DNA, the CDR3 is TGCGCCAGCAGCTTGGTTAGCGGGCGTGACAATGAGCAGTTCTTC. This encodes CASSLVSGRDNEQFF. V and J are TRBV5-1 and TRBJ2-1; 7 nucleotides align to TRBD2. Losses at the gene ends were 0 bases for V and 5 bases for J; bases not matched to a gene: 5. The CDR3 totals 15 residues. Germline CDR1 SGHRS, CDR2 YFSETQ.

This chain connects TRBV6-1 to TRBJ1-4; TRBD1 agrees at 7 bases. V was pared by 1 base and J by 14 bases, with 16 bases of the junction left unmatched. Germline CDR1 reads MNHNS; CDR2 reads SASEGT. The CDR3 has 16 amino acids. The CDR3 here is CASSEDPTGRSLPLFF. The CDR3 DNA follows: TGTGCCAGCAGTGAAGACCCGACAGGGCGAAGTCTCCCCCTGTTTTTT.

The gene calls are TRBV5-1 and TRBJ2-3, with 7 bases identical to TRBD2. J was trimmed by 3 bases and V by 7 bases; bases with no gene match: 11. Looked up from germline, CDR1 is SGHRS and CDR2 is YFSETQ. The CDR3 totals 15 residues. The CDR3 coding sequence is TGCGCCAGCCGATTCGACCTAGCGGATACAGATACGCAGTATTTT. The encoded protein is CASRFDLADTDTQYF.

The chain employs TRBV7-9 and TRBJ1-2, with 11 positions matching TRBD1. CDR3 length equals 16 residues. Germline CDR1 is SEHNR and CDR2 is FQNEAQ (reference sequence). J lost 4 bases, V lost 4 bases, and 8 bases had no gene match. For the CDR3, the DNA is TGTGCCAGCAGCTACGGACAGGGGGCGCTCGGCTATGGCTACACCTTC. This encodes CASSYGQGALGYGYTF.

This sequence joins TRBV9 and TRBJ2-1, with no clear D. CDR3 size: 12 residues. V was trimmed by 1 base and J by 8 bases, leaving 7 bases between them. Looked up from germline, CDR1 is SGDLS and CDR2 is YYNGEE. The CDR3 here is CASSVHGDEQFF. The CDR3 DNA reads as TGTGCCAGCAGCGTACATGGAGATGAGCAGTTCTTC. The entire variable domain, with the rest obtained from reference TRBV9 and TRBJ2-1, is as follows: DSGVTQTPKHLITATGQRVTLRCSPRSGDLSVYWYQQSLDQGLQFLIQYYNGEERAKGNILERFSAQQFPDLHSELNLSSLELGDSALYFCASSVHGDEQFFGPGTRLTVL.

The V gene is TRBV6-1, the J gene TRBJ2-7; tentative D call: TRBD2 (6 bases). The CDR3 consists of 15 residues. Germline V gene lookup returns CDR1 MNHNS and CDR2 SASEGT. V lost 0 bases, J lost 6 bases, and 15 bases lay in between. CDR3 DNA: TGTGCCAGCAGTGAAGCCCCTGGGACTCTAATCGAGCAGTACTTC. Its translation is CASSEAPGTLIEQYF.

The CDR3 is CACLDRGDTEAFF. In DNA form, the CDR3 reads TGTGCCTGTCTGGACAGGGGGGACACTGAAGCTTTCTTT. The chain carries TRBV19 and TRBJ1-1; 10 bases fit TRBD1. From germline, CDR1 is LNHDA and CDR2 SQIVND (reference sequence). V was clipped by 11 bases and J by 3 bases; unmatched bases: 6. The CDR3 length is 13 residues.

The chain joins TRBV28 to TRBJ2-1, with 14 bases lining up with TRBD2. The V and J ends lost 6 bases and 4 bases, in that order; junction bases with no gene match: 5. The CDR3 has 16 residues. Per germline, CDR1 MDHEN and CDR2 SYDVKM. Here the CDR3 DNA reads TGTGCCAGCAGAACCCGACTAGCGGGAGGGTACAATGAGCAGTTCTTC. As protein: CASRTRLAGGYNEQFF.

The gene calls are TRBV6-1 and TRBJ1-2, with 9 nucleotides matching TRBD1. V dropped 0 bases and J dropped 6; count of bases not matched to a gene: 2. This CDR3 has 14 residues. Germline V gene data show CDR1 as MNHNS and CDR2 as SASEGT. CDR3 sequence: CASSEADRGDGYTF. The CDR3 DNA reads as TGTGCCAGCAGTGAAGCAGACAGGGGGGATGGCTACACCTTC.

V usage is TRBV7-9 and J usage is TRBJ2-1; the D is unclear. Germline CDR1 and CDR2: SEHNR and FQNEAQ (reference sequence). This CDR3 is 14 amino acids long. Between the trimmed V and J ends, which lost 5 bases and 7 bases, there was a span of 15 bases. The CDR3 DNA sequence: TGTGCCAGCAGCACAGCAGTGGTGGGGAATGAGCAGTTCTTC. Translation gives CASSTAVVGNEQFF.